These 17 T cell receptor beta chains were sequenced from one sample in a study of cytomegalovirus exposure and HLA in healthy donors. 60 Vbeta and 13 Jbeta primers were used in PCR. Repertoires were generated with immunoSEQ multiplex PCR, while TCRdb's copy carries only in-frame clones and drops some. The data contain 100,000 to 150,000 clones, around 76% of them seen just once; the ten biggest clones take up over 1.5%. The sequenced sample consisted of PBMCs. These receptors were obtained from a woman aged 50 to 60 in good health and CMV-seronegative.

The chain carries TRBV19 and TRBJ2-7; 12 bases fit TRBD1. Germline V CDR1 and CDR2: LNHDA, SQIVND (reference sequence). The CDR3 totals 14 residues. V shed 3 bases and J 10 bases; nucleotides not matched to a gene: 7. In nucleotides, the CDR3 is TGTGCCAGTAGTATCTCCGGGACAGGGGGCGAACAGTACGTC. Encoded protein: CASSISGTGGEQYV.

V is TRBV5-6 and J is TRBJ1-5; no reliable D call. The CDR3 is 17 amino acids. Germline CDR1 and CDR2: SGHDT and YYEEEE. V lost 0 bases and J 2 bases, leaving 15 bases between the germline ends. The CDR3 DNA reads TGTGCCAGCAGCTTGGGTGGGCTCCTCCTGGGCAATCAGCCCCAGCATTTT. Protein product: CASSLGGLLLGNQPQHF.

V and J are TRBV5-6 and TRBJ1-3; tentatively, D is TRBD1 (5 bases). CDR3 length equals 17 residues. Germline V CDR1 and CDR2: SGHDT, YYEEEE. Trimming removed 4 bases at V and 0 bases at J, with 17 bases between. The chain's CDR3 is CASSMIDGARSGNTIYF. The CDR3 DNA reads as TGTGCCAGCAGCATGATTGATGGGGCCCGCTCTGGAAACACCATATATTTT.

The V gene is TRBV19, the J gene TRBJ1-1; a possible D gene is TRBD1 (6 bases). Germline CDR1 and CDR2: LNHDA and SQIVND (reference sequence). This CDR3 has 14 amino acids. V dropped 5 bases and J dropped 4 bases, with 14 bases sitting between them. The CDR3 loop reads CASSPTGALTEAFF. CDR3 DNA sequence: TGTGCCAGTAGTCCGACAGGAGCCCTCACTGAAGCTTTCTTT.

This chain connects TRBV27 to TRBJ1-5; 8 bases align to TRBD1. This CDR3 contains 18 residues. Germline V gene sequence: CDR1 MNHEY, CDR2 SMNVEV (reference sequence). J gave up 2 bases and V 5 bases, and 14 bases lay outside the gene matches. As DNA, the CDR3 is TGTGCCAGCAGTCAAACAGGGGGGACGACACAAGGCAATCAGCCCCAGCATTTT. This encodes CASSQTGGTTQGNQPQHF.

Here the CDR3 DNA reads TGTGCCAGCAGTGGTGGGGGGAACTACAATGAGCAGTTCTTC. As protein: CASSGGGNYNEQFF. V gene TRBV6-4 combines with J gene TRBJ2-1; D might be TRBD2 (6 bases). Germline lookup yields CDR1 MRHNA and CDR2 SNTAGT. This CDR3 is built from 14 residues. The V gene lost 4 bases and the J gene lost 3 bases, with 10 bases spanning the gap.

The V and J genes are TRBV27 and TRBJ2-7, with TRBD2 matching 8 bases. V gave up 6 bases and J gave up 4 bases; unmatched junction bases: 8. Germline V gene data show CDR1 as MNHEY and CDR2 as SMNVEV (reference sequence). The CDR3 is 14 amino acids. The CDR3 DNA reads as TGTGCCAGCAGCCCCAGCGGGAGAGGGTACGAGCAGTACTTC. Translating it yields CASSPSGRGYEQYF.

J is TRBJ1-5 and V is TRBV6-5, with D uncertain. Trimming stripped 5 bases from V and 3 bases from J, with 11 bases between. This CDR3 contains 14 residues. Germline CDR1 is MNHEY and CDR2 is SVGAGI. CDR3 sequence reads: CASSRQHNNQPQHF. The CDR3 DNA reads as TGTGCCAGCAGTCGCCAACACAACAATCAGCCCCAGCATTTT.

The rearrangement links TRBV7-2 to TRBJ2-1; D perhaps matches TRBD1 (6 bases). The CDR3 runs 13 residues. V was shortened by 1 base and J by 13 bases, with 14 bases between the two germline ends. Germline CDR1 reads SGHTA; CDR2 reads FQGNSA. CDR3 DNA sequence: TGTGCCAGCAGCTTAGTCAGGGGTGGAGATCAGTTCTTC. It is translated as CASSLVRGGDQFF.

The chain recombines TRBV28 with TRBJ2-5, with D possibly matching TRBD2 (5 bases). V dropped 7 bases and J dropped 4 bases, with 19 bases sitting between them. The germline gives CDR1 MDHEN, CDR2 SYDVKM. CDR3 length: 15 amino acids. CDR3 residues: CASTHGGQVAETQYF. The DNA for the CDR3 is TGTGCCAGCACCCATGGCGGGCAGGTGGCAGAGACCCAGTACTTC.

The V call is TRBV7-2, the J call TRBJ2-5; TRBD1 aligns across 8 bases. Germline CDR1 is SGHTA and CDR2 is FQGNSA. V lost 8 bases to trimming and J lost 5 bases; unmatched junction nucleotides: 19. The CDR3 consists of 17 residues. Written as DNA, the CDR3 is TGTGCCAGCCCTCTACGGGGGAGCAGGGGGCAGATGGAGACCCAGTACTTC. Amino acid sequence: CASPLRGSRGQMETQYF. Drawing the rest from reference TRBV7-2 and TRBJ2-5, the complete variable domain is GAGVSQSPSNKVTEKGKDVELRCDPISGHTALYWYRQSLGQGLEFLIYFQGNSAPDKSGLPSDRFSAERTGGSVSTLTIQRTQQEDSAVYLCASPLRGSRGQMETQYFGPGTRLLVL.

The genes are TRBV5-6 and TRBJ2-2; 7 bases are shared with TRBD1. In germline, CDR1 is SGHDT, CDR2 YYEEEE. The CDR3 extends over 16 amino acids. V trimming: 0 bases; J trimming: 2 bases; junction bases outside the gene matches: 4. The chain's CDR3 is CASSLGQGGNTGELFF. CDR3 sequence (DNA): TGTGCCAGCAGCTTGGGACAGGGCGGTAACACCGGGGAGCTGTTTTTT.

The chain uses TRBV7-2 and TRBJ1-1; TRBD1 matches 8 bases. Germline assignment: CDR1 SGHTA and CDR2 FQGNSA. Trimming cost V 5 bases and J 1 base; bases outside gene matches: 9. This CDR3 is built from 16 residues. The CDR3 sequence is CASSPTSGTGNTEAFF. The CDR3 DNA reads TGTGCCAGCAGCCCAACTTCCGGGACAGGGAACACTGAAGCTTTCTTT. Full variable domain (rest looked up from reference TRBV7-2 and TRBJ1-1): GAGVSQSPSNKVTEKGKDVELRCDPISGHTALYWYRQSLGQGLEFLIYFQGNSAPDKSGLPSDRFSAERTGGSVSTLTIQRTQQEDSAVYLCASSPTSGTGNTEAFFGQGTRLTVV.

The chain links TRBV21-1 to TRBJ1-5; the table's TRBD1 call for D was not verified on the DNA. TRBV21-1 is a recognized pseudogene. The CDR3 spans 18 residues. The CDR3 sequence is CASSNWAGGVNSNQPQHF. DNA for the CDR3: TGTGCCAGCAGCAACTGGGCAGGGGGCGTGAATAGCAATCAGCCCCAGCATTTT.

The chain recombines TRBV6-1 with TRBJ2-7, with TRBD2 identical over 7 bases. J was trimmed by 4 bases and V by 6 bases; bases with no gene match: 12. CDR1 MNHNS and CDR2 SASEGT come from the germline V gene. The CDR3 runs to 15 residues. The CDR3 sequence: CASRGIAGFPYEQYF. DNA of the CDR3: TGTGCCAGCAGGGGAATAGCGGGTTTCCCTTACGAGCAGTACTTC.

This clone appeared once. The rearrangement links TRBV7-8 to TRBJ1-5; TRBD1 agrees at 9 bases. The ends lost 1 base at V and 7 bases at J; junction bases unmatched: 5. Germline V lookup: CDR1 SGHVS, CDR2 FQNEAQ. The CDR3 is 15 amino acids. CDR3 bases: TGTGCCAGCAGCTTAGAACAGGGGGCTGGCCAGCCCCAGCATTTT. It yields the protein CASSLEQGAGQPQHF.

This clone was counted a few times. The chain joins TRBV9 to TRBJ1-1; 7 positions match TRBD1. V shed 4 bases, J shed 0 bases, and the junction held 6 bases outside the gene matches. CDR1 and CDR2 from the germline V gene are SGDLS and YYNGEE. This CDR3 contains 15 residues. DNA for the CDR3: TGTGCCAGCAGCACAGACAGGGTCTTGAACACTGAAGCTTTCTTT. Protein: CASSTDRVLNTEAFF.